The 3 T cell receptor beta chains reported below all come from one sample, sequenced in a study of shared clonotypes between healthy human individuals. Produced via immunoSEQ multiplex PCR; TCRdb's table is partial and in-frame only. The sample contains roughly 1,500,000 clones, about 98.5% of which appear only once. The sample taken for sequencing was naive CD4+ T cells sorted from blood. Subset meaning: CD45RA+ positively selected. These receptors were taken from a man aged 25 to 40 in good health.

The V and J genes are TRBV6-4 and TRBJ1-1; 9 bases map to TRBD1. Germline V gene lookup returns CDR1 MRHNA and CDR2 SNTAGT. The CDR3 runs to 15 residues. Trimming cost V 9 bases and J 0 bases; bases outside gene matches: 8. This CDR3 reads CARDRGRTMNTEAFF. As DNA, the CDR3 is TGTGCCAGGGACAGGGGAAGAACCATGAACACTGAAGCTTTCTTT.

The V gene is TRBV30, the J gene TRBJ2-7; TRBD1 matches at 9 bases. Germline lookup yields CDR1 GTSNPN and CDR2 SVGIG (reference sequence). The CDR3 spans 16 residues. J gave up 5 bases and V 4 bases, and 15 bases lay outside the gene matches. The CDR3 sequence is CAWKVVAGQGKHEQYF. CDR3 nucleotides: TGTGCCTGGAAAGTCGTAGCAGGACAGGGGAAGCACGAGCAGTACTTC.

The V call is TRBV7-6, the J call TRBJ1-1; D unresolved. The germline V gene encodes CDR1 SGHVS and CDR2 FNYEAQ. The V end lost 5 bases, the J end lost 1 base, and 11 bases lay between the germline ends. The CDR3 contains 14 residues. CDR3 coding DNA: TGTGCCAGCAGCGTAGGGCCAAAGAACACTGAAGCTTTCTTT. This translates into CASSVGPKNTEAFF.